This paragraph covers one T cell receptor beta chain sequence. Its antigen is not identified. The data belong to a study of T cells after yellow fever vaccination. General study points: Subsequent to the booster, the majority of primary-vaccination clones reappeared (96% CD4, 80% to 90% CD8). Peaking on day 5 versus 15, the secondary response was faster but weaker.

TCRdb used MiXCR to reprocess the 5' RACE reads, holding one entry per CDR3 protein. The table shows about 320,000 distinct CDR3 sequences, with about 10% occurring only once. The CDR3 consists of 14 residues. Trimming shortened V by 0 bases and J by 6 bases, and 12 bases separated the two germline ends. The germline gives CDR1 SGDLS, CDR2 YYNGEE. This specimen consisted of CD4+ T cells sorted from PBMCs, obtained 45 days after the yellow fever booster vaccination. The rearrangement links TRBV9 to TRBJ1-1; a weak D match, TRBD1 (5 bases). The source is a man between 18 and 35 years old who received the YFV17D yellow fever vaccine. The DNA of the CDR3 is TGTGCCAGCAGCGTAGTAGCAGGGTACGCTGAAGCTTTCTTT. Translating gives CASSVVAGYAEAFF.